This TCR beta chain was recorded in a study of beta chain features in type 1 diabetes. Findings and limits, study-wide: Type 1 diabetes patients had TCRB CDR3s that were shorter (moderately but significantly so) in all four CD4+ subsets.

Reverse transcribing all isolated RNA meant expressed TCRB transcripts were sequenced. Samples of naive, central memory and regulatory T cells yielded a mean of about 3.7 million reads. TCRdb keeps only in-frame clones here, not all; method: immunoSEQ multiplex PCR. In the table there are around 250,000 clones, roughly 24% of which are singletons. A note on this clone: Its antigen is unknown.

Looked up from germline, CDR1 is SGHRS and CDR2 is YFSETQ. Trimming took 4 bases from V and 5 from J, leaving 9 bases between them. The CDR3 consists of 12 residues. The chain is built from TRBV5-1 and TRBJ1-1; D gene uncertain. This clonotype was obtained from a woman in her twenties or thirties with type 1 diabetes. What was sequenced was naive CD4+ T cells from blood. The CDR3 loop is CASSDDMTEAFF. For the CDR3, the DNA is TGCGCCAGCAGCGATGACATGACTGAAGCTTTCTTT.